This TCR beta chain was sequenced for a study of cytomegalovirus exposure and HLA in healthy donors. Study results and caveats: Within the data, a cluster of highly shared sequence variants was likely a sequencing artifact. The authors later found TCR association rates varying by HLA locus, with DRB1 most and HLA-C fewest.

Primers: 60 Vbeta forward and 13 Jbeta reverse. Clones were read by immunoSEQ multiplex PCR, and TCRdb kept only the in-frame ones, dropping some. In the table there are about 140,000 clones, approximately 82% of which are singletons. The CDR3 has 20 residues. CDR1 LNHDA and CDR2 SQIVND come from the germline V gene (reference sequence). Trimming took off 6 bases at V and 4 bases at J, with 32 bases between the two ends. Points on this clone: The antigen is undetermined.

The sequence came from a middle-aged woman in good health and CMV-seronegative. The sequenced sample consisted of PBMCs. The chain couples TRBV19 to TRBJ2-3, with D perhaps matching TRBD2 (9 bases). CDR3 loop: CASRVPQGALVAGGSDTQYF. The CDR3 DNA follows: TGTGCCAGTAGGGTGCCGCAGGGGGCCCTTGTTGCGGGAGGGTCAGATACGCAGTATTTT.